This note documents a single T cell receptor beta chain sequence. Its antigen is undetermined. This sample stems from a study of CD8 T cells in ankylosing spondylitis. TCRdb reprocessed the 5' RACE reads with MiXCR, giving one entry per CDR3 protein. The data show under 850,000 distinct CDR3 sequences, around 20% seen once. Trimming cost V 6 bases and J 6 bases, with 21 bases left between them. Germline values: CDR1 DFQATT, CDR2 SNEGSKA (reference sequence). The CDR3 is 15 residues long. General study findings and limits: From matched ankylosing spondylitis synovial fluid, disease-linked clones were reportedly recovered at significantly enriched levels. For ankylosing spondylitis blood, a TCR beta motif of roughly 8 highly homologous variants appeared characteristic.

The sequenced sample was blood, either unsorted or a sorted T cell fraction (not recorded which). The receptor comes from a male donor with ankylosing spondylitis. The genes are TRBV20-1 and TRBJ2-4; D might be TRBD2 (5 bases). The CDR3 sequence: CSASKLDLMSNIQYF. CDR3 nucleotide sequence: TGCAGTGCCTCCAAACTAGATCTTATGTCAAACATTCAGTACTTC.